The 9 T cell receptor beta chains reported below all come from one sample, sequenced in a study of PD-1 blockade in classical Hodgkin lymphoma. The assay was immunoSEQ multiplex PCR, and TCRdb's table has in-frame clones only and misses some. Among approximately 90,000 clones listed, approximately 83% were seen once. Indicated time point: cycle 4 day 1 (C4D1), after more than five weeks of nivolumab. All patients relapsed after autologous stem cell transplantation, and brentuximab vedotin exposure varied. Sequences were derived from peripheral blood mononuclear cells (PBMCs), sampled before the fourth cycle of nivolumab. Receptor source: a human donor with classical Hodgkin lymphoma.

This clone was seen just once. The chain recombines TRBV5-1 with TRBJ2-3, with D possibly TRBD1 on 5 matching bases. The CDR3 runs to 14 residues. Looked up from germline, CDR1 is SGHRS and CDR2 is YFSETQ. Trimming took 4 bases from V and 5 from J, leaving 14 bases between them. The CDR3 DNA follows: TGCGCCAGCAGCCCAGGGTGGACACGAGATACGCAGTATTTT. Protein: CASSPGWTRDTQYF.

The chain carries TRBV15 and TRBJ1-2; 8 bases line up with TRBD1. The trim removed 3 bases at V and 3 bases at J, leaving 3 bases unmatched. Germline loops: CDR1 LNHNV, CDR2 YYDKDF (reference sequence). The CDR3 spans 14 residues. CDR3 DNA sequence: TGTGCCACCAGCAGGGCAGGGGGCGACTATGGCTACACCTTC. Its translation: CATSRAGGDYGYTF.

This clone was counted a single time. CDR3 in amino acids: CASSEDVAGEAFF. DNA for the CDR3: TGTGCCAGCAGTGAAGACGTTGCAGGGGAGGCTTTCTTT. The genes are TRBV2 and TRBJ1-1, with a weak D call TRBD1 (6 bases). Trimming shortened V by 1 base and J by 11 bases, and 14 bases separated the two germline ends. The CDR3 length is 13 residues. CDR1 SNHLY and CDR2 FYNNEI come from the germline V gene.

The chain links TRBV5-1 to TRBJ2-3, with TRBD2 matching over 7 bases. The CDR3 is made up of 14 amino acids. The J segment lost 2 bases and the V segment lost 3 bases, leaving 3 bases of the junction unmatched. CDR1 and CDR2 from the germline V gene are SGHRS and YFSETQ. CDR3 amino acids: CASSSGLPTDTQYF. The CDR3 DNA reads TGCGCCAGCAGCTCGGGACTACCCACAGATACGCAGTATTTT.

The rearrangement uses TRBV28 and TRBJ2-5, with a possible D match to TRBD1 (7 bases). Looked up from germline, CDR1 is MDHEN and CDR2 is SYDVKM. The CDR3 is 15 amino acids. V was trimmed by 6 bases and J by 3 bases, leaving 17 bases between them. CDR3 region: CASSPGDRTKETQYF. The CDR3 bases are TGTGCCAGCAGCCCGGGGGACAGAACGAAAGAGACCCAGTACTTC.

The sample holds one count of this clone. The chain combines TRBV5-1 with TRBJ2-7; D uncertain. CDR1 is SGHRS and CDR2 is YFSETQ in the germline V gene. V dropped 4 bases and J dropped 2 bases, with 7 bases sitting between them. The CDR3 sequence is 12 residues long. The CDR3 loop reads CASSPETYEQYF. CDR3 bases: TGCGCCAGCAGCCCAGAGACCTACGAGCAGTACTTC.

J is TRBJ1-6 and V is TRBV25-1; possibly TRBD1 for D (6 bases). The V end was cut by 2 bases, the J end by 10 bases, with 15 bases between. This CDR3 region has 15 residues. CDR1 is MGHDK, CDR2 SYGVNS, per germline. The CDR3 DNA reads TGTGCCAGCAGTGAAGTAGGAGGGACAAGCTCACCCCTCCACTTT. Its translation is CASSEVGGTSSPLHF.

This chain connects TRBV5-1 to TRBJ2-3, with D perhaps TRBD2 (6 bases). The CDR3 runs to 18 residues. V was trimmed by 0 bases and J by 5 bases, leaving 22 bases between them. Per the germline V gene, CDR1 is SGHRS and CDR2 is YFSETQ. The DNA of the CDR3 is TGCGCCAGCAGCTTGGGGCCGCTCCAGGGAGCGGGTAGAGATACGCAGTATTTT. This gives the protein CASSLGPLQGAGRDTQYF.

The chain carries TRBV7-2 and TRBJ1-2, with D unclear. From germline, CDR1 is SGHTA and CDR2 FQGNSA. The germline V and J ends were trimmed by 5 bases and 4 bases, with 11 bases remaining between them. This CDR3 region has 13 residues. DNA of the CDR3: TGTGCCAGCAGCGAAAACCCAAGCTATGGCTACACCTTC. It specifies CASSENPSYGYTF. Supplemented by reference TRBV7-2 and TRBJ1-2, the full variable domain reads GAGVSQSPSNKVTEKGKDVELRCDPISGHTALYWYRQSLGQGLEFLIYFQGNSAPDKSGLPSDRFSAERTGGSVSTLTIQRTQQEDSAVYLCASSENPSYGYTFGSGTRLTVV.